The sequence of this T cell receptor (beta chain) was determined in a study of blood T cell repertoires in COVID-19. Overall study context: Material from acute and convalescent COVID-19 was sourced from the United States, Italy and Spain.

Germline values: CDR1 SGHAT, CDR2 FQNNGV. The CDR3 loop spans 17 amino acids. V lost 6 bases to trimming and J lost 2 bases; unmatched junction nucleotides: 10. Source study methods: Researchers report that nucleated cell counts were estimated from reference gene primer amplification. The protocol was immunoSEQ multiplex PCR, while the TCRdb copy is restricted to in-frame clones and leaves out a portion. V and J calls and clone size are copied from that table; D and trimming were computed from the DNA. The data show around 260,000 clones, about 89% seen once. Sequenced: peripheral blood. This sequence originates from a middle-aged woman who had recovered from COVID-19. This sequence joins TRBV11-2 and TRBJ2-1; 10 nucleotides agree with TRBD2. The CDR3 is CASSQGTSASPYNEQFF. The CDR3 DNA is TGTGCCAGCAGTCAAGGGACTAGCGCCTCTCCCTACAATGAGCAGTTCTTC.